This T cell receptor (beta chain) was identified during a study of blood T cell repertoires in COVID-19. Study at large: The United States, Italy and Spain supplied acute and convalescent COVID-19 samples. Sample material is recorded as cDNA or gDNA derived from T cells, B-cell-depleted T cells, or PBMCs.

The V and J ends lost 5 bases and 7 bases, in that order; junction bases with no gene match: 7. The CDR3 runs 16 residues. Germline values: CDR1 SGHAT, CDR2 FQDESV (reference sequence). Clones were read by immunoSEQ multiplex PCR, and TCRdb kept only the in-frame ones, dropping some. The sample yields 120,000 to 150,000 clones, around 83% seen once. The V gene is TRBV11-1, the J gene TRBJ2-1; 14 nucleotides agree with TRBD2. The clonotype comes from a woman of 80 years or more with acute or convalescent COVID-19. The sample taken for sequencing was peripheral blood. CDR3 bases: TGTGCCAGCAGCCGGTCCGGGACTAGCGGGAGAAATGAGCAGTTCTTC. Protein: CASSRSGTSGRNEQFF.